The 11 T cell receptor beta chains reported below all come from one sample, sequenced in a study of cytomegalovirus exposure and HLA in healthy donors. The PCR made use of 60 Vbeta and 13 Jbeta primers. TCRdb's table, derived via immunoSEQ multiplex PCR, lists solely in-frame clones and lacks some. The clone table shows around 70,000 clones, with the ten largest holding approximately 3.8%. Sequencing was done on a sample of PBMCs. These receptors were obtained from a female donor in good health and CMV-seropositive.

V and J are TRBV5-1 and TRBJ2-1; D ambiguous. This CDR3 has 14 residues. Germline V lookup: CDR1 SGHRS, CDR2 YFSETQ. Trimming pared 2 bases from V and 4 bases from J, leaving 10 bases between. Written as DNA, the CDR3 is TGCGCCAGCAGCTTACATTCTAGTTACAATGAGCAGTTCTTC. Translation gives CASSLHSSYNEQFF.

CDR3 amino acids: CASSSSGAPSSYEQYF. For the CDR3, the DNA is TGTGCCAGCAGTTCTTCAGGGGCTCCGAGCTCCTACGAGCAGTACTTC. The chain links TRBV28 to TRBJ2-7, with D maybe TRBD1 (6 bases). The CDR3 is 16 amino acids. Germline V gives CDR1 MDHEN, CDR2 SYDVKM. V lost 4 bases, J lost 0 bases, and 16 bases lay in between.

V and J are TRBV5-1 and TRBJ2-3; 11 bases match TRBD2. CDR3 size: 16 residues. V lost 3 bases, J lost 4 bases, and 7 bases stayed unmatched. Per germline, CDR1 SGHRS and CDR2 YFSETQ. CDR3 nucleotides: TGCGCCAGCAGCTCGCCTAGCGGGAGGATCCCAGATACGCAGTATTTT. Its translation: CASSSPSGRIPDTQYF.

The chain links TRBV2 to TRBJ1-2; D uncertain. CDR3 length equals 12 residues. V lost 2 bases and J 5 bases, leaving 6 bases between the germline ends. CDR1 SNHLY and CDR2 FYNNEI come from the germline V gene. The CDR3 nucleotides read TGTGCCAGCAGTGAAATGGCTTATGGCTACACCTTC. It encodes CASSEMAYGYTF.

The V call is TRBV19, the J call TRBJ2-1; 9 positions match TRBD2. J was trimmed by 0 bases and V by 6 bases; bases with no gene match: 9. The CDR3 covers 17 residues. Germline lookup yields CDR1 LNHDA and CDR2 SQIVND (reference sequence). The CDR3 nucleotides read TGTGCCAGTAGGGGGACTAGCCCCGGGAGCTCCTACAATGAGCAGTTCTTC. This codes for CASRGTSPGSSYNEQFF.

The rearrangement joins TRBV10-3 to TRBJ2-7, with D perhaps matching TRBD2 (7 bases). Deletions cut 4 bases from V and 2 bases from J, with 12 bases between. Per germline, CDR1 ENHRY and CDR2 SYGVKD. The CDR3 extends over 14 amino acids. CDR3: CAISVTGTTYEQYF. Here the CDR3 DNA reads TGTGCCATCAGTGTCACAGGGACTACCTACGAGCAGTACTTC.

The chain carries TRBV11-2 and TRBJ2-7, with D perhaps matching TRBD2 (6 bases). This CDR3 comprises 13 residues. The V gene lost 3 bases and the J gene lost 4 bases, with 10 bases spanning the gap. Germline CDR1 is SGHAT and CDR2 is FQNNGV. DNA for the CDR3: TGTGCCAGCAGCTTTTATGGGAGGTACGAGCAGTACTTC. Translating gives CASSFYGRYEQYF.

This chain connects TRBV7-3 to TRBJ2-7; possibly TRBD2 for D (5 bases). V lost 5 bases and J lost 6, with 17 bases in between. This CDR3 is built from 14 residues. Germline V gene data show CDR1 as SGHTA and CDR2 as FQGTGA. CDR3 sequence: CASSTTPGVSEQYF. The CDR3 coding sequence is TGTGCCAGCAGCACGACACCCGGGGTATCCGAGCAGTACTTC. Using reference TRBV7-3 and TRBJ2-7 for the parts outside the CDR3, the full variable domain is GAGVSQTPSNKVTEKGKYVELRCDPISGHTALYWYRQSLGQGPEFLIYFQGTGAADDSGLPNDRFFAVRPEGSVSTLKIQRTERGDSAVYLCASSTTPGVSEQYFGPGTRLTVT.

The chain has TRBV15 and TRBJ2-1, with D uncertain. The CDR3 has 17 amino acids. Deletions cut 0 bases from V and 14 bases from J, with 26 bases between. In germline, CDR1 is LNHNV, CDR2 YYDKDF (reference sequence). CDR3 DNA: TGTGCCACCAGCAGAGATCTGGTTAGCTGGTCAACGGAGCGAGAGTTCTTC. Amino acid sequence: CATSRDLVSWSTEREFF. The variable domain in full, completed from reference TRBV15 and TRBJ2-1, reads DAMVIQNPRYQVTQFGKPVTLSCSQTLNHNVMYWYQQKSSQAPKLLFHYYDKDFNNEADTPDNFQSRRPNTSFCFLDIRSPGLGDTAMYLCATSRDLVSWSTEREFFGPGTRLTVL.

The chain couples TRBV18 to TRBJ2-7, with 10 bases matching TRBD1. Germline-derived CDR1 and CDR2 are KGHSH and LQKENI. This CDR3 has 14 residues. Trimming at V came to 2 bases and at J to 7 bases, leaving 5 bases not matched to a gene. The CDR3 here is CASSPGTGDGEQYF. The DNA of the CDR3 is TGTGCCAGCTCACCAGGGACAGGGGACGGGGAGCAGTACTTC. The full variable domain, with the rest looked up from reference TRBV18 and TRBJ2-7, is NAGVMQNPRHLVRRRGQEARLRCSPMKGHSHVYWYRQLPEEGLKFMVYLQKENIIDESGMPKERFSAEFPKEGPSILRIQQVVRGDSAAYFCASSPGTGDGEQYFGPGTRLTVT.

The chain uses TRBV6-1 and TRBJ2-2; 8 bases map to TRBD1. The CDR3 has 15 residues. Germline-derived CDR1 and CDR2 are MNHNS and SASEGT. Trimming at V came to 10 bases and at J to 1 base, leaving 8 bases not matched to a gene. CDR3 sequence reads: CATKPGTGNTGELFF. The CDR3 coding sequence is TGTGCCACCAAACCCGGGACAGGGAACACCGGGGAGCTGTTTTTT.